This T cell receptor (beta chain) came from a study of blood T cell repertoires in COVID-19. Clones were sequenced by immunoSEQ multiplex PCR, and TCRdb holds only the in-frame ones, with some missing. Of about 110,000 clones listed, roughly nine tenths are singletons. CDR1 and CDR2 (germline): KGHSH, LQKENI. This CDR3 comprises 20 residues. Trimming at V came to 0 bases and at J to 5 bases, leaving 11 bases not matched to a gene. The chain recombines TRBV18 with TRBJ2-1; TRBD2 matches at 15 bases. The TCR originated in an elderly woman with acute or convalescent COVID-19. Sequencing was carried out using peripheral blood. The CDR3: CASSPPIPRTSGGDDNEQFF. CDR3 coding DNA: TGTGCCAGCTCACCACCAATACCGAGGACTAGCGGGGGGGATGACAATGAGCAGTTCTTC.